This T cell receptor (beta chain) originates from a study of blood T cell repertoires in COVID-19. On the study more broadly: Samples came from the United States, Italy and Spain, spanning acute and convalescent COVID-19. The cDNA or gDNA used as material had been derived from T cells, B-cell-depleted T cells, or PBMCs.

The CDR3 covers 12 residues. The germline CDR1 and CDR2 sequences are GTSNPN and SVGIG (reference sequence). The V and J ends lost 1 base and 8 bases respectively, with 9 bases between them. Original methodology: Scientists estimated how many nucleated cells there were by amplifying reference gene primers. Clones were read by immunoSEQ multiplex PCR, and TCRdb kept only the in-frame ones, dropping some. Clonal size and the V and J genes are those of that table, whereas D and trimming came from the DNA. The sample has 390,000 or so clones, 80% to 90% seen once. Recruited during active infection, patients (from Seattle) were subsequently followed longitudinally.

This receptor was obtained from a woman aged 25-40 years with COVID-19, enrolled during active disease. This chain joins TRBV30 and TRBJ2-4, with D unclear. Material for sequencing was peripheral blood. This chain's CDR3 is CAWSGGGDIQYF. The CDR3 nucleotides read TGTGCCTGGAGTGGCGGTGGCGACATTCAGTACTTC.